This T cell receptor beta chain was recovered during a study of response to subunit inactivated influenza vaccine. Regarding the study as a whole: The study's authors posited that every seasonal influenza vaccination enlists few new T cells.

A single record per CDR3 protein comes from TCRdb applying MiXCR to the RT-PCR reads. Here the sample spans about 190,000 distinct CDR3 sequences, around 14% being singletons. In regard to this clonotype: What it recognizes is unknown.

The ends lost 3 bases at V and 8 bases at J; junction bases unmatched: 2. CDR3 size: 13 residues. Germline V gene sequence: CDR1 SGHNT, CDR2 YENEEA. Sequenced material: CD8+ T cells sorted from PBMCs, taken more than 4 days after vaccination. This TCR was recovered from a man aged 50 to 59 who received an inactivated influenza vaccine. V and J are TRBV11-3 and TRBJ2-1; 9 bases are a match to TRBD2. CDR3 amino acids: CASSLGLAYEQFF. The CDR3 region has the DNA TGTGCCAGCAGCTTGGGACTAGCCTATGAGCAGTTCTTC.